One and the same sample provided the 24 T cell receptor beta chains below, sequenced in a study of cytomegalovirus exposure and HLA in healthy donors. The primer mix had 60 Vbeta and 13 Jbeta primers. The protocol was immunoSEQ multiplex PCR, while the TCRdb copy is restricted to in-frame clones and leaves out a portion. The sample has 120,000 to 150,000 clones, 65% to 85% seen once. The specimen sequenced was PBMCs. The receptors here all came from a woman in her thirties or forties in good health and CMV-seropositive.

There are a few counts of this clone. V is TRBV2 and J is TRBJ1-1; the match to TRBD1 covers 9 bases. This CDR3 region has 13 residues. The trim removed 10 bases at V and 3 bases at J, leaving 6 bases unmatched. CDR1 is SNHLY and CDR2 is FYNNEI in the germline V gene. The CDR3 is CATGTGLDTEAFF. The CDR3 bases are TGTGCCACCGGGACAGGGCTGGACACTGAAGCTTTCTTT.

V is TRBV5-1 and J is TRBJ2-5; TRBD2 agrees at 9 bases. The J segment lost 6 bases and the V segment lost 3 bases, leaving 9 bases of the junction unmatched. The CDR3 contains 15 residues. Germline CDR1 is SGHRS and CDR2 is YFSETQ. In DNA, the CDR3 is TGCGCCAGCAGCTCGACGGCGGGGGGGCCTCAGACCCAGTACTTC. Translated, it gives CASSSTAGGPQTQYF.

The chain carries TRBV10-3 and TRBJ2-3; 11 positions agree with TRBD1. The CDR3 has 15 amino acids. Germline CDR1 reads ENHRY; CDR2 reads SYGVKD. The V and J ends lost 0 bases and 8 bases, in that order; junction bases with no gene match: 4. CDR3 sequence (DNA): TGTGCCATCAGTGAGTCGGCCGGGACAGGGGGTACGCAGTATTTT. Translation gives CAISESAGTGGTQYF.

This clone turned up a few times. This sequence joins TRBV10-3 and TRBJ1-5; unclear D gene. The CDR3 has 14 residues. Germline V CDR1 and CDR2: ENHRY, SYGVKD. V was trimmed by 5 bases and J by 2 bases, leaving 10 bases between them. The CDR3 DNA follows: TGTGCCATCAGTCCCGGTAGCGGCAATCAGCCCCAGCATTTT. Encoded protein: CAISPGSGNQPQHF.

The CDR3 is CASSLTGPSYEQYF. The CDR3 nucleotides read TGTGCCAGCAGTTTAACAGGACCCTCCTACGAGCAGTACTTC. V gene TRBV27 combines with J gene TRBJ2-7, with TRBD1 as a possible D gene (5 bases). This CDR3 comprises 14 residues. Per germline, CDR1 MNHEY and CDR2 SMNVEV (reference sequence). V was cut by 2 bases and J by 0 bases, with 8 bases left in between.

This clone was recorded a few times. This chain links TRBV15 with TRBJ1-4; D is perhaps TRBD1 (5 bases). Looked up from germline, CDR1 is LNHNV and CDR2 is YYDKDF (reference sequence). Trimming removed 5 bases from V and 8 bases from J, with 9 bases in between. The CDR3 is 12 amino acids. The DNA for the CDR3 is TGTGCCACCAGCCGGCGACAGGAAAAACTGTTTTTT. Protein product: CATSRRQEKLFF.

A few counts support this clone. V is TRBV27 and J is TRBJ1-1, with a possible D match to TRBD1 (6 bases). Looked up from germline, CDR1 is MNHEY and CDR2 is SMNVEV (reference sequence). Trimming left V 7 bases short and J 5 bases short, with 14 bases between. This CDR3 region has 13 residues. The CDR3 nucleotides read TGTGCCAGCAAAGGGGCAGGGGTAACTGAAGCTTTCTTT. Translation: CASKGAGVTEAFF.

This chain links TRBV4-1 with TRBJ2-2; 9 nucleotides agree with TRBD2. The junction had 10 bases not matched to a gene; V was cut back by 3 bases and J by 5 bases. Germline CDR1 MGHRA, CDR2 YSYEKL. This CDR3 is 17 amino acids long. The CDR3 sequence is CASSQGGAGGGTGELFF. The CDR3 DNA sequence: TGCGCCAGCAGCCAGGGGGGAGCGGGGGGAGGGACCGGGGAGCTGTTTTTT.

This clone was recorded a few times. This rearrangement joins TRBV19 to TRBJ2-3; weak D call: TRBD1 (6 bases). The germline CDR1 and CDR2 sequences are LNHDA and SQIVND (reference sequence). Trimming shortened V by 8 bases and J by 5 bases, and 20 bases separated the two germline ends. CDR3 size: 15 residues. This CDR3 is CASGNREKSRDTQYF. The DNA of the CDR3 is TGTGCCAGTGGCAACAGGGAAAAGAGTAGAGATACGCAGTATTTT. Combining the CDR3 with reference TRBV19 and TRBJ2-3 gives the whole variable domain DGGITQSPKYLFRKEGQNVTLSCEQNLNHDAMYWYRQDPGQGLRLIYYSQIVNDFQKGDIAEGYSVSREKKESFPLTVTSAQKNPTAFYLCASGNREKSRDTQYFGPGTRLTVL.

V gene TRBV27 combines with J gene TRBJ1-1; D is ambiguous. Trimming left V 1 base short and J 4 bases short, with 10 bases between. CDR3 size: 14 residues. Germline values: CDR1 MNHEY, CDR2 SMNVEV (reference sequence). CDR3 bases: TGTGCCAGCAGTTTATTTGGGCCGAGCACTGAAGCTTTCTTT. Its protein is CASSLFGPSTEAFF.

The chain employs TRBV18 and TRBJ2-3, with D possibly matching TRBD2 (5 bases). The V and J ends lost 6 bases and 0 bases respectively, with 10 bases between them. In germline, CDR1 is KGHSH, CDR2 LQKENI. There are 14 residues in the CDR3. CDR3 region: CASSRGSSTDTQYF. The CDR3 coding sequence is TGTGCCAGCTCTCGGGGTTCTAGCACAGATACGCAGTATTTT.

The V call is TRBV30, the J call TRBJ1-1; 9 positions match TRBD1. Germline V lookup: CDR1 GTSNPN, CDR2 SVGIG (reference sequence). The length of the CDR3 is 15 residues. V was pared by 2 bases and J by 7 bases, with 11 bases of the junction left unmatched. The CDR3 protein is CAWSPGQGRLREAFF. The CDR3 DNA reads TGTGCCTGGAGTCCGGGACAGGGAAGACTTCGTGAAGCTTTCTTT.

This clone was counted only a few times. V usage is TRBV6-1 and J usage is TRBJ1-2; a possible D gene is TRBD1 (6 bases). The CDR3 loop spans 14 amino acids. Germline V lookup: CDR1 MNHNS, CDR2 SASEGT. Trimming removed 6 bases from V and 0 bases from J, with 11 bases in between. CDR3 in DNA: TGTGCCAGCAGCCCGGCAGGGGCTAACTATGGCTACACCTTC. Translated: CASSPAGANYGYTF.

The V and J genes are TRBV6-1 and TRBJ2-7; tentatively, D is TRBD1 (5 bases). CDR1 is MNHNS and CDR2 is SASEGT in the germline V gene. The CDR3 length is 15 residues. V lost 7 bases, J lost 2 bases, and 18 bases lay in between. This chain's CDR3 is CASTKYVGPTYEQYF. The CDR3 region has the DNA TGTGCCAGCACCAAGTACGTGGGGCCTACCTACGAGCAGTACTTC.

On this clone itself: One end of the junction varies from germline; a read error may be responsible. This sequence joins TRBV7-9 and TRBJ1-1, with TRBD1 matching 8 bases. The CDR3 has 13 residues. Per the germline V gene, CDR1 is SEHNR and CDR2 is FQNEAQ (reference sequence). The CDR3 region is CSSLGQGDTEAFF. The CDR3 DNA is TGTTCCAGCTTAGGACAGGGAGACACTGAAGCTTTCTTT.

This clone was recorded a few times. V and J are TRBV7-2 and TRBJ1-1, with D unresolved. CDR3 length: 13 amino acids. Trimming stripped 2 bases from V and 1 base from J, with 5 bases between. Germline V gene lookup returns CDR1 SGHTA and CDR2 FQGNSA. CDR3 nucleotides: TGTGCCAGCAGCTTAAACAGGAACACTGAAGCTTTCTTT. Its translation: CASSLNRNTEAFF. Combining the CDR3 with reference TRBV7-2 and TRBJ1-1 gives the whole variable domain GAGVSQSPSNKVTEKGKDVELRCDPISGHTALYWYRQSLGQGLEFLIYFQGNSAPDKSGLPSDRFSAERTGGSVSTLTIQRTQQEDSAVYLCASSLNRNTEAFFGQGTRLTVV.

The genes are TRBV6-6 and TRBJ2-1; D not certain. This CDR3 comprises 14 residues. V was trimmed by 0 bases and J by 6 bases, leaving 9 bases between them. Germline V CDR1 and CDR2: MNHNY, SVGAGI (reference sequence). The CDR3 DNA reads TGTGCCAGCAGTTACTCATATTCGGGCAATGAGCAGTTCTTC. Protein sequence: CASSYSYSGNEQFF.

The V call is TRBV7-6, the J call TRBJ2-5; 9 positions match TRBD1. With the DNA end fitting TRBJ2-7 better, the J assignment may be wrong. Germline V CDR1 and CDR2: SGHVS, FNYEAQ. CDR3 length: 21 residues. DNA of the CDR3: TGTGCCAGCAGCTTTACCCCCACGACCCCGGGACAGGGAAAGGACCTCTACGAGCAGTACTTC. Its translation: CASSFTPTTPGQGKDLYEQYF.

The chain recombines TRBV4-1 with TRBJ2-1; D may be TRBD2 (6 bases). Trimming cost V 6 bases and J 7 bases, with 10 bases left between them. Germline loops: CDR1 MGHRA, CDR2 YSYEKL. This CDR3 comprises 12 residues. The CDR3 coding sequence is TGCGCCAGCAGAGAGAGCGGGAATGAGCAGTTCTTC. Its translation is CASRESGNEQFF.

V gene TRBV2 combines with J gene TRBJ1-2; D is ambiguous. Germline CDR1 and CDR2: SNHLY and FYNNEI. V was cut by 4 bases and J by 2 bases, with 8 bases left in between. The CDR3 has 13 residues. The CDR3 DNA reads as TGTGCCAGCAGTGTCTCCAGGAACTATGGCTACACCTTC. Encoded protein: CASSVSRNYGYTF. The full variable domain, rest sourced from reference TRBV2 and TRBJ1-2, is EPEVTQTPSHQVTQMGQEVILRCVPISNHLYFYWYRQILGQKVEFLVSFYNNEISEKSEIFDDQFSVERPDGSNFTLKIRSTKLEDSAMYFCASSVSRNYGYTFGSGTRLTVV.

This chain uses TRBV7-9 with TRBJ2-5, with 8 bases lining up with TRBD1. V was clipped by 1 base and J by 5 bases; unmatched bases: 15. The CDR3 loop spans 18 amino acids. In germline, CDR1 is SEHNR, CDR2 FQNEAQ (reference sequence). The CDR3: CASSLEPSRQGISETQYF. The CDR3 DNA sequence: TGTGCCAGCAGCTTAGAACCCTCTCGACAGGGGATTTCGGAGACCCAGTACTTC.

The chain's CDR3 is CASSRTGANYGYTF. CDR3 DNA sequence: TGTGCCAGCAGCCGGACAGGGGCAAACTATGGCTACACCTTC. V gene TRBV4-2 combines with J gene TRBJ1-2; 9 bases fit TRBD1. CDR1 LGHNA and CDR2 YNFKEQ come from the germline V gene. The V and J ends lost 4 bases and 2 bases, in that order; junction bases with no gene match: 2. This CDR3 is 14 amino acids long.

The CDR3 protein is CASSLALRGLAGAPYEQYF. CDR3 nucleotides: TGTGCCAGCAGCTTAGCGCTAAGGGGGCTAGCGGGGGCCCCCTACGAGCAGTACTTC. V usage is TRBV7-9 and J usage is TRBJ2-7, with TRBD2 identical over 10 bases. This CDR3 has 19 amino acids. Unmatched junction bases numbered 13, after V lost 0 bases and J lost 2 bases. Germline CDR1 reads SEHNR; CDR2 reads FQNEAQ (reference sequence). The entire variable domain, with the rest obtained from reference TRBV7-9 and TRBJ2-7, is as follows: DTGVSQNPRHKITKRGQNVTFRCDPISEHNRLYWYRQTLGQGPEFLTYFQNEAQLEKSRLLSDRFSAERPKGSFSTLEIQRTEQGDSAMYLCASSLALRGLAGAPYEQYFGPGTRLTVT.

This sequence joins TRBV19 and TRBJ1-1, with TRBD1 matching 9 bases. Germline V gene sequence: CDR1 LNHDA, CDR2 SQIVND (reference sequence). The CDR3 loop spans 15 amino acids. Trimming removed 6 bases from V and 8 bases from J; junction bases left unmatched: 13. In DNA form, the CDR3 reads TGTGCCAGTAGCCCGCGGGACAGGGACCTCGGAGAAGCTTTCTTT. Translating it yields CASSPRDRDLGEAFF.